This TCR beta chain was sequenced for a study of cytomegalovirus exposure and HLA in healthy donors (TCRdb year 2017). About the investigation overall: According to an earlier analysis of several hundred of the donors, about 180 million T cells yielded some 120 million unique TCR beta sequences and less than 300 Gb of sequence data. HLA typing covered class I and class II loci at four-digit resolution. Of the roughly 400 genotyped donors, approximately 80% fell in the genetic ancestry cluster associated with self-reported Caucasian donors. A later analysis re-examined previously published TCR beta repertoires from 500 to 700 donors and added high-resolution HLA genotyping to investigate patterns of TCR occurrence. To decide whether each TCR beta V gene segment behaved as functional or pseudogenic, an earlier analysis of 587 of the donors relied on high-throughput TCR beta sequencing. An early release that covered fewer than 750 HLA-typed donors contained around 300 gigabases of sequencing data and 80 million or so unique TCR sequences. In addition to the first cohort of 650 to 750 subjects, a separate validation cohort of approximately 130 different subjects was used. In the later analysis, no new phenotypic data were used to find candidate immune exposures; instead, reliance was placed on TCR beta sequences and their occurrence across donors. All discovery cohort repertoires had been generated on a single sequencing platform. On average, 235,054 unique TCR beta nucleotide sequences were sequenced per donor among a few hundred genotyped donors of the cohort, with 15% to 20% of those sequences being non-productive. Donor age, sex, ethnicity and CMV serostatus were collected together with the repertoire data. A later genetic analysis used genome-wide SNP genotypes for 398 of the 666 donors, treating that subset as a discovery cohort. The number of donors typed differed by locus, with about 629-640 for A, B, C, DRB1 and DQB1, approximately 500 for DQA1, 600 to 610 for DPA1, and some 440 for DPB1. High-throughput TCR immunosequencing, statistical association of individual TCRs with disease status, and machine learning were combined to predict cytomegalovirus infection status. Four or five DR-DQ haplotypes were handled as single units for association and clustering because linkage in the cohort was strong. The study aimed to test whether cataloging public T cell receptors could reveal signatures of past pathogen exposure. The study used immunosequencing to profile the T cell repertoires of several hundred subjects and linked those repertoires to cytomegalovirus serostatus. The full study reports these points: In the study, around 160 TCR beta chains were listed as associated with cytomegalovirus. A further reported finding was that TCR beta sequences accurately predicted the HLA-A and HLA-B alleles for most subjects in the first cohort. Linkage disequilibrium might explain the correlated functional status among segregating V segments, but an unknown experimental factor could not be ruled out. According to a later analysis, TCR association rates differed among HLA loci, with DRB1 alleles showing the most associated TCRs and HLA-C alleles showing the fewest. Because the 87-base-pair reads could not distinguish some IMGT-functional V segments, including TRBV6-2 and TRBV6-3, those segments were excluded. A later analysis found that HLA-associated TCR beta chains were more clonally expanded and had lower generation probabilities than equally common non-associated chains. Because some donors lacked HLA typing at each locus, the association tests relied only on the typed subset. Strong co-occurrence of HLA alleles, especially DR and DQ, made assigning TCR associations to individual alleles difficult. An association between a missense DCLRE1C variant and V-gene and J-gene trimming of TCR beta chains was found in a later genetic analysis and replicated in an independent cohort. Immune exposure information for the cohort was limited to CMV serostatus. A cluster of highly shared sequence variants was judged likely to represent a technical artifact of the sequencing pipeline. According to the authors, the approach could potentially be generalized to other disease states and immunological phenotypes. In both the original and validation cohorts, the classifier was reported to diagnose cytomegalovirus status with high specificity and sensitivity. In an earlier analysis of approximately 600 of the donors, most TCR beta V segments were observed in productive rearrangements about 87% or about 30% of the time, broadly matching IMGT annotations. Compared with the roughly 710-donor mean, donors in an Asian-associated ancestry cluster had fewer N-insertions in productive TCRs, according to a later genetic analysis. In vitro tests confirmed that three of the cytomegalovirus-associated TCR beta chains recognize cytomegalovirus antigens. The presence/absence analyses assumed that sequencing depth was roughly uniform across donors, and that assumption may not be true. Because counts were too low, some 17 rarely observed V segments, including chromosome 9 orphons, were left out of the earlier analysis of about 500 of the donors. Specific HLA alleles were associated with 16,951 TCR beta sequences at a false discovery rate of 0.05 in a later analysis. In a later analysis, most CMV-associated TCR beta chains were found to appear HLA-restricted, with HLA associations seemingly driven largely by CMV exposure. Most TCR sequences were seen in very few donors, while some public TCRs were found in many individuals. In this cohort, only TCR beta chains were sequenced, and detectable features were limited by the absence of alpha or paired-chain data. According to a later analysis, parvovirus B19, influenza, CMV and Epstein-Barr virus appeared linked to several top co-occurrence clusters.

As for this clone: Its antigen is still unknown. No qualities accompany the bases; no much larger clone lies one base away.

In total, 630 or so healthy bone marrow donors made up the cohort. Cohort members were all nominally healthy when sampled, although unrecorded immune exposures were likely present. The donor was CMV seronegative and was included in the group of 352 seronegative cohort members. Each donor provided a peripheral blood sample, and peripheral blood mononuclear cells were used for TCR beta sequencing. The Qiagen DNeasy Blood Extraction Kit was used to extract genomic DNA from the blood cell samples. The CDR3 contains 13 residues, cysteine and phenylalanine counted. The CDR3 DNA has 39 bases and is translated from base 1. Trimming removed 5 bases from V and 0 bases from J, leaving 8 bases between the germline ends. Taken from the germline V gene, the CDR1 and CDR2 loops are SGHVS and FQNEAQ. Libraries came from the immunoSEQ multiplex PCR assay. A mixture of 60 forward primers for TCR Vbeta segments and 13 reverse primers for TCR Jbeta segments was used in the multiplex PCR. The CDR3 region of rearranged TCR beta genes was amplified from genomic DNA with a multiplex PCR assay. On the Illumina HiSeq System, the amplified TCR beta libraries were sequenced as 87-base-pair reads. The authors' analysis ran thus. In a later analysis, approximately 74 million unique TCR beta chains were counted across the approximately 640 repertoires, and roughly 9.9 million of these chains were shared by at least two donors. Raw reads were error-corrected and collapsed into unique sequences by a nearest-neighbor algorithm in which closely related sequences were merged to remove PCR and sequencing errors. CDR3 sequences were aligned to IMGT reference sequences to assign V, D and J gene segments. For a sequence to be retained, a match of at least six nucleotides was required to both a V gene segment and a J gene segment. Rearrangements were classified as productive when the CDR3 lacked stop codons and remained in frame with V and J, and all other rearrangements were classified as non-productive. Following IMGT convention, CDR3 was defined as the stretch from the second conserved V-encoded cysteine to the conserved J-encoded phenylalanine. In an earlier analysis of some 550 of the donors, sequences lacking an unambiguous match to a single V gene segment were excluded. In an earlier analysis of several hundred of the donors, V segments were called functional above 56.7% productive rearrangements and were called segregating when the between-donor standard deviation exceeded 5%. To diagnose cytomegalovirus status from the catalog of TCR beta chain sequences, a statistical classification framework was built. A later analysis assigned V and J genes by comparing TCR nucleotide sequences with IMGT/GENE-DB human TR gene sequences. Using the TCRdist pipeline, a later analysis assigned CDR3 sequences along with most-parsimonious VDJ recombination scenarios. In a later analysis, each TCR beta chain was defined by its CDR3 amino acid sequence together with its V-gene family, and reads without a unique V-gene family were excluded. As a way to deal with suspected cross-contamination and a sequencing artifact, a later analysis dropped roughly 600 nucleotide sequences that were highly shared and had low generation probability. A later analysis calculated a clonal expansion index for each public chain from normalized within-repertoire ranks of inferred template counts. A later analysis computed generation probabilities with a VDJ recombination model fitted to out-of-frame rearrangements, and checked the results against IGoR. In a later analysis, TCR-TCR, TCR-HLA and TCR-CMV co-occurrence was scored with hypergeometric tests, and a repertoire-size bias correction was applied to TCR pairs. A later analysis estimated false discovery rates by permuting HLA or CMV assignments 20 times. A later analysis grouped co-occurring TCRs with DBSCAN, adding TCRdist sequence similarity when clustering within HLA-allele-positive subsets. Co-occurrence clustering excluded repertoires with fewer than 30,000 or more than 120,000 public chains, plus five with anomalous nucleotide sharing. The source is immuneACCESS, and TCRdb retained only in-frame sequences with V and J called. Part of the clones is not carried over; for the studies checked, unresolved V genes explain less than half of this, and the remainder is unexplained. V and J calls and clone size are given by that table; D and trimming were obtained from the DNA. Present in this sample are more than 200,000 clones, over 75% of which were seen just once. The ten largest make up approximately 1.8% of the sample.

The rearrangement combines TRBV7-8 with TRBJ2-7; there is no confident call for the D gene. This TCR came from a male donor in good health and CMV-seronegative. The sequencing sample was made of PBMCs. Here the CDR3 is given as CASSLALSYEQYF. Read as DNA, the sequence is TGTGCCAGCAGCCTGGCCCTCTCCTACGAGCAGTACTTC.